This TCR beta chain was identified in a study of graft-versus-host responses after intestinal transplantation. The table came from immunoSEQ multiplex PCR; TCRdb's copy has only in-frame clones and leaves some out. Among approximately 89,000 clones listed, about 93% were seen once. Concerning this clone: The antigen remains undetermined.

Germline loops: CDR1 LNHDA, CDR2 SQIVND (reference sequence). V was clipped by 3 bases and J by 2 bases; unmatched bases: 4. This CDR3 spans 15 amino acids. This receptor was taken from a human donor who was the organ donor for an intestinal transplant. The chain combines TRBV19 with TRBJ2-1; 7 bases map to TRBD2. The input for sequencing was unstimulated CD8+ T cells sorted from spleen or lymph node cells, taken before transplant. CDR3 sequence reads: CASSILADTYNEQFF. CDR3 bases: TGTGCCAGTAGTATTCTAGCGGACACCTACAATGAGCAGTTCTTC.